This T cell receptor (beta chain) stems from a study of beta chain features in type 1 diabetes. Study-level points and caveats: Patients showed naive, central memory and Treg TCRB repertoires that appeared more similar than those of healthy donors. Among patients with Type 1 diabetes, TCRB CDR3s were moderately but significantly shorter in every one of the four CD4+ subsets. Patients with type 1 diabetes showed fewer VDJ junction insertions and more deletions.

V was pared by 2 bases and J by 1 base, with 9 bases of the junction left unmatched. The CDR3 is 17 amino acids. CDR1 is MNHNS, CDR2 SASEGT, per germline. This clone was found a few times. Its antigen is currently unknown. What was sequenced were expressed TCRB transcripts, since all of the isolated RNA had been reverse transcribed. The average output of naive, central memory and regulatory T cell samples was several million reads. The table came from immunoSEQ multiplex PCR; TCRdb's copy has only in-frame clones and leaves some out. The data contain some 370,000 clones, over 8.5% of them singletons. CD45RO/CCR7/CD25/CD127/CD95/CD27 sorting isolated CD4+ naive, central memory, regulatory and stem cell-like memory cells.

The sample taken for sequencing was central memory CD4+ T cells from blood. This receptor was identified in a man younger than 45 with type 1 diabetes. The V call is TRBV6-1, the J call TRBJ2-7; 9 positions agree with TRBD2. The CDR3 bases are TGTGCCAGCAGTGAATTACCAGCACTAGCGGGTTCCTACGAGCAGTACTTC. Encoded protein: CASSELPALAGSYEQYF.